This T cell receptor beta chain stems from a study of blood T cells in healthy people across ages. This clonotype appeared a few times. This CDR3 has 12 residues. V was trimmed by 5 bases and J by 12 bases, leaving 11 bases between them. From germline, CDR1 is MDHEN and CDR2 SYDVKM. Primed by a sample-barcoded 5' primer and a J-beta primer mix, a second PCR proceeded for about 7 to 11 cycles. Each CDR3 protein gets one entry after TCRdb re-called the 5' RACE reads with MiXCR. The sample shows about 800,000 distinct CDR3 sequences, about 25% of them seen only once. The same sample was also studied in work on T cells of mothers and their children. That work adds: Whatever RNA was extracted went entirely into cDNA synthesis, at about 1.5 ug per 15 ul.

Sequencing was carried out using blood. This clonotype was obtained from a boy between 10 and 17 years old in good health. This chain uses TRBV28 with TRBJ2-6; D remains unclear. In DNA, the CDR3 is TGTGCCAGCAGTGCAGCTCCCACCGTCCTGACTTTC. Amino acids: CASSAAPTVLTF.